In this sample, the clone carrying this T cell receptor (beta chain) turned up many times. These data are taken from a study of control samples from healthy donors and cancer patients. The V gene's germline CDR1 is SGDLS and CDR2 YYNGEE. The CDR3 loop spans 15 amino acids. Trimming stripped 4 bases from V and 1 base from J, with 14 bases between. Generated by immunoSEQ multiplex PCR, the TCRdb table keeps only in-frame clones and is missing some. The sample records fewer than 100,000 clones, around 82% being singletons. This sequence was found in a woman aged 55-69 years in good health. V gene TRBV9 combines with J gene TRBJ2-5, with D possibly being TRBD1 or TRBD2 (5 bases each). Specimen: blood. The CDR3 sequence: CASSPGTQAQETQYF. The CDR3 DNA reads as TGTGCCAGCAGCCCTGGGACCCAAGCCCAAGAGACCCAGTACTTC.